This T cell receptor (beta chain) was recorded in a study of technical replicates of blood from several donors. Germline assignment: CDR1 MNHNY and CDR2 SVGAGI (reference sequence). The CDR3 length is 13 residues. Trimming shortened V by 4 bases and J by 8 bases, and 14 bases separated the two germline ends. Libraries were prepared by immunoSEQ multiplex PCR; TCRdb keeps only in-frame clonotypes and omits some of them. This sample has about 76,000 clones, with more than 85% found just once. The specimen was T cells isolated from PBMCs. The clonotype originates from a human donor in good health. This rearrangement joins TRBV6-6 to TRBJ2-5, with D maybe TRBD2 (6 bases). The CDR3 sequence is CASSSGLEQTQYF. CDR3 nucleotides: TGTGCCAGCAGTTCGGGACTGGAACAAACCCAGTACTTC.